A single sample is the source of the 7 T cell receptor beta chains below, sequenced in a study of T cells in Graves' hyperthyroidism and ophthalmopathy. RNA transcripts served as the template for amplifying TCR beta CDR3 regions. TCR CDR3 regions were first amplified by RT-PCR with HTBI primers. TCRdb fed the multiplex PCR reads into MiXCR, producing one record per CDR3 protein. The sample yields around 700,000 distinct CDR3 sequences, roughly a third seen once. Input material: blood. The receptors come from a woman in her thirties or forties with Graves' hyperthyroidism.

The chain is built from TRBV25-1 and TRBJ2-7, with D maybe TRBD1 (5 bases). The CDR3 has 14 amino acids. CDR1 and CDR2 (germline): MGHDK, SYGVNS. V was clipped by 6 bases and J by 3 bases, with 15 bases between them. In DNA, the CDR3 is TGTGCCAGCAGCCCGGTGACAGCCTACTACGAGCAGTACTTC. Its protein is CASSPVTAYYEQYF.

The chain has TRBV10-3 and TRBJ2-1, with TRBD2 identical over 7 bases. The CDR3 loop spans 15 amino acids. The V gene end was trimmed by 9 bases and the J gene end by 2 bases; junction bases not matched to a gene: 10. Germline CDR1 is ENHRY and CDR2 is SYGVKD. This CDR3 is CAIKVSGTTYNEQFF. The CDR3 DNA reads TGTGCCATAAAAGTAAGCGGGACGACCTACAATGAGCAGTTCTTC.

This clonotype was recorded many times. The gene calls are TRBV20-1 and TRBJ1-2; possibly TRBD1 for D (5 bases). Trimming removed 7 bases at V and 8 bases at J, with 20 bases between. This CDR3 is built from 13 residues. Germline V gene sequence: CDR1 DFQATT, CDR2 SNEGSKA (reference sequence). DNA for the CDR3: TGCAGTGGGAGTGGGGTTCGGGGCTGGGGCTACACCTTC. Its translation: CSGSGVRGWGYTF.

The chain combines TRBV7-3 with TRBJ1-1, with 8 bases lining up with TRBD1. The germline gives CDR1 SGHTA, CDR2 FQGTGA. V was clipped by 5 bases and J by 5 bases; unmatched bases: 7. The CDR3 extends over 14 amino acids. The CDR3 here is CASSRQGSMTEAFF. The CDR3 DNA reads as TGTGCCAGCAGCCGACAGGGGTCCATGACTGAAGCTTTCTTT.

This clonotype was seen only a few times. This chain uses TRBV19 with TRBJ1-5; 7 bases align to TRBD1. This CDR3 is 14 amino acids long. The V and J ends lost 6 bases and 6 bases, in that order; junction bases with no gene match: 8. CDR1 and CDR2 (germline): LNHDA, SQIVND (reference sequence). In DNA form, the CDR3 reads TGTGCCAGTAGGCGATACAGGGGAGGTCAGCCCCAGCATTTT. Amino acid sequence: CASRRYRGGQPQHF.

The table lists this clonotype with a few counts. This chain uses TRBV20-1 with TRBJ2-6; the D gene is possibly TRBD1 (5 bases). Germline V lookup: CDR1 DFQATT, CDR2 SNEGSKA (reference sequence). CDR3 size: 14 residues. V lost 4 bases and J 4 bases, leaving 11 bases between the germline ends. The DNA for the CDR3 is TGCAGTGCTATGGGGCCAGGGGGGGCCAACGTCCTGACTTTC. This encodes CSAMGPGGANVLTF.

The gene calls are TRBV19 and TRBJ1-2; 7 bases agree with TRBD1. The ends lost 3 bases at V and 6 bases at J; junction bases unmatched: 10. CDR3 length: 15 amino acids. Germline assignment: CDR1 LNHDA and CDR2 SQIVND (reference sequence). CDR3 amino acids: CASSISGTAIHGYTF. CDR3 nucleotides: TGTGCCAGTAGTATCTCCGGGACAGCGATACATGGCTACACCTTC.